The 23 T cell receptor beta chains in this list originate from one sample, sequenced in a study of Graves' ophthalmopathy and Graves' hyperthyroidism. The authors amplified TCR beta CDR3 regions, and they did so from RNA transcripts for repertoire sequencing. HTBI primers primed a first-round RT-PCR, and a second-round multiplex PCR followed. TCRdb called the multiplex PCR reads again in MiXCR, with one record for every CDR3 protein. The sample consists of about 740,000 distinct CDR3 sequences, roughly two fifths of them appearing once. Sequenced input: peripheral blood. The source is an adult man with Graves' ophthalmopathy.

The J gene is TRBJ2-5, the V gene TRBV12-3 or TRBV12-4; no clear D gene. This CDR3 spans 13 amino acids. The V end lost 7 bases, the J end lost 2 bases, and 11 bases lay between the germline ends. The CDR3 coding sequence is TGTGCCAGCACCGAAGACAATCAAGAGACCCAGTACTTC. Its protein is CASTEDNQETQYF.

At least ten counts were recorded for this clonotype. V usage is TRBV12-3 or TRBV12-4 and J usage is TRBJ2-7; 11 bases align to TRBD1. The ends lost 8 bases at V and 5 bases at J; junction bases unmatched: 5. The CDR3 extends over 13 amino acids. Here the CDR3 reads CASWRTGGDEQYF. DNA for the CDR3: TGTGCCAGCTGGAGGACAGGGGGCGACGAGCAGTACTTC.

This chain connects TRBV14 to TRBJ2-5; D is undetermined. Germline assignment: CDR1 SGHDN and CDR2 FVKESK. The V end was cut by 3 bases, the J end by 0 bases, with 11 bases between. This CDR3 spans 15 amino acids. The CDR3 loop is CASSHGGRYQETQYF. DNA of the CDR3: TGTGCCAGCAGCCACGGTGGCAGGTACCAAGAGACCCAGTACTTC.

The CDR3 loop is CASSLVVQVGGYTF. DNA for the CDR3: TGTGCCAGCAGCTTGGTTGTCCAGGTTGGCGGCTACACCTTC. The chain couples TRBV7-2 to TRBJ1-2; the D is unclear. The V gene's germline CDR1 is SGHTA and CDR2 FQGNSA. The CDR3 has 14 residues. The V end was cut by 3 bases, the J end by 8 bases, with 16 bases between. The full variable domain, completed using reference TRBV7-2 and TRBJ1-2, is GAGVSQSPSNKVTEKGKDVELRCDPISGHTALYWYRQSLGQGLEFLIYFQGNSAPDKSGLPSDRFSAERTGGSVSTLTIQRTQQEDSAVYLCASSLVVQVGGYTFGSGTRLTVV.

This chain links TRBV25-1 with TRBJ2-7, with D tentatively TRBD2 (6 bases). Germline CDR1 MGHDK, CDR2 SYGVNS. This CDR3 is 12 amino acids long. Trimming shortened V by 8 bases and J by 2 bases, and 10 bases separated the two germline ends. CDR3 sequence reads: CASGRLAYEQYF. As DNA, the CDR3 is TGTGCCAGCGGGAGGTTGGCCTACGAGCAGTACTTC.

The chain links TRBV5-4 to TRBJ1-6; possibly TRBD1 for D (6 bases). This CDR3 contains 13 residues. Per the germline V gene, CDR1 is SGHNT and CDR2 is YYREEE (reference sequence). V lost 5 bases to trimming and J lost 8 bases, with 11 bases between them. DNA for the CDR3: TGTGCCAGCAGTGAAGGACAGTATTCACCCCTCCACTTT. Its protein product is CASSEGQYSPLHF. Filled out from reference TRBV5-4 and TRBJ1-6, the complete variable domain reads ETGVTQSPTHLIKTRGQQVTLRCSSQSGHNTVSWYQQALGQGPQFIFQYYREEENGRGNFPPRFSGLQFPNYSSELNVNALELDDSALYLCASSEGQYSPLHFGNGTRLTVT.

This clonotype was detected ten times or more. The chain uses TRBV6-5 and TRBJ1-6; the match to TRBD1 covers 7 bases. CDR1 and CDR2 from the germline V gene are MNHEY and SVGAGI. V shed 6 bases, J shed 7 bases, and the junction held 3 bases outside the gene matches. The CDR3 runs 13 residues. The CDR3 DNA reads TGTGCCAGCAGGACAGGGTACAATTCACCCCTCCACTTT. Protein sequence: CASRTGYNSPLHF.

The CDR3 region is CASSSTAYGFYGYTF. CDR3 nucleotide sequence: TGTGCCAGCAGTTCCACAGCCTACGGCTTCTATGGCTACACCTTC. The rearrangement joins TRBV2 to TRBJ1-2; D not resolved. This CDR3 is built from 15 residues. Germline CDR1 and CDR2: SNHLY and FYNNEI. V lost 5 bases to trimming and J lost 4 bases, with 17 bases between them.

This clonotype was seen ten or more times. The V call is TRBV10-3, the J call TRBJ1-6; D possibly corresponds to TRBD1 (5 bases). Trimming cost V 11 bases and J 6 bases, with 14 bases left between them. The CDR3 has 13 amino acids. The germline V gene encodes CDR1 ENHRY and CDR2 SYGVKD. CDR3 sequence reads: CAVSAQANSPLHF. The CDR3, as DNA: TGTGCCGTGTCAGCACAGGCTAATTCACCCCTCCACTTT.

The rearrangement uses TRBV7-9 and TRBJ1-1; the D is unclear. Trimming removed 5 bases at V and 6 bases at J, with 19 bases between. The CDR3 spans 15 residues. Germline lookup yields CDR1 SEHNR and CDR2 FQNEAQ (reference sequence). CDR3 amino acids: CASSLGTRGFSEAFF. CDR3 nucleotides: TGTGCCAGCAGCCTGGGAACTCGGGGTTTCTCTGAAGCTTTCTTT.

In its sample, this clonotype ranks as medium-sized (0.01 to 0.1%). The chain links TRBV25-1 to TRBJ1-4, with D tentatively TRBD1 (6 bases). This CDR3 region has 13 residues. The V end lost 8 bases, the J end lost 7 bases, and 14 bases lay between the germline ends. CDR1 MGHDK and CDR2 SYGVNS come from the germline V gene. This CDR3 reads CASVSGDGEKLFF. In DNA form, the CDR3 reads TGTGCCAGCGTTTCAGGGGATGGTGAAAAACTGTTTTTT.

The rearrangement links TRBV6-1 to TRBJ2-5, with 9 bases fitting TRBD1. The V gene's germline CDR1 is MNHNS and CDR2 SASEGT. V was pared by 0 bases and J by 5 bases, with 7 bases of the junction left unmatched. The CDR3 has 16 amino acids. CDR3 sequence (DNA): TGTGCCAGCAGTGAAGCGCTTGGGACAGGGAAGGAGACCCAGTACTTC. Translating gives CASSEALGTGKETQYF.

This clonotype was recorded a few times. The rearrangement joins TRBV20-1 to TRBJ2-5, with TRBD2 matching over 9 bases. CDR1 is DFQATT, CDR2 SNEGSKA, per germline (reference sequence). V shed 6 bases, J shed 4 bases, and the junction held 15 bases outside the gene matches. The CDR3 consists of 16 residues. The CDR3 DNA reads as TGCAGTGCCGTAAGGCCCCTAGCGGGAAGGTCAGAGACCCAGTACTTC. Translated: CSAVRPLAGRSETQYF.

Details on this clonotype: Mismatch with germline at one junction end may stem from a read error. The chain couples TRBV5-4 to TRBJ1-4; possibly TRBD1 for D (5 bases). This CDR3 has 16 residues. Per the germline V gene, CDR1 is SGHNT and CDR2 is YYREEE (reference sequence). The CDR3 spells CASSQEGVATNEKLFF. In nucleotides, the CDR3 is TGCGCCAGCAGCCAGGAAGGGGTTGCAACTAATGAAAAACTGTTTTTT. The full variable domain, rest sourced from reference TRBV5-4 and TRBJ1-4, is ETGVTQSPTHLIKTRGQQVTLRCSSQSGHNTVSWYQQALGQGPQFIFQYYREEENGRGNFPPRFSGLQFPNYSSELNVNALELDDSALYLCASSQEGVATNEKLFFGSGTQLSVL.

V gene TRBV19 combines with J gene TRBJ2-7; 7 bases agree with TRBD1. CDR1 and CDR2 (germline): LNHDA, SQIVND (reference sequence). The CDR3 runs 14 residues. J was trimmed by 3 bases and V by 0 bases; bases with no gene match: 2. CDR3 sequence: CASSIETGIYEQYF. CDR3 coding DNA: TGTGCCAGTAGTATAGAGACAGGGATCTACGAGCAGTACTTC.

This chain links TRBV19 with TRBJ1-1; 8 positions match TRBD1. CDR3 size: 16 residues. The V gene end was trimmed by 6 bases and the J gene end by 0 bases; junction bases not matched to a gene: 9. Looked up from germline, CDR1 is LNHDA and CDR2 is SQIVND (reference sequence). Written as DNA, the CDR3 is TGTGCCAGTAGCCCCGGACAGGGTGGATTGAACACTGAAGCTTTCTTT. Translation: CASSPGQGGLNTEAFF.

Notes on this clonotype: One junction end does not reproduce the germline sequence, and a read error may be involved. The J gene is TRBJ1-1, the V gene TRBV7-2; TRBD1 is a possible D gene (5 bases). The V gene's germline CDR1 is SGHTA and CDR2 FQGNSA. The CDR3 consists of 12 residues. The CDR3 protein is CAGSPGGAEAFF. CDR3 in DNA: TGTGCCGGCAGCCCGGGGGGGGCTGAAGCTTTCTTT.

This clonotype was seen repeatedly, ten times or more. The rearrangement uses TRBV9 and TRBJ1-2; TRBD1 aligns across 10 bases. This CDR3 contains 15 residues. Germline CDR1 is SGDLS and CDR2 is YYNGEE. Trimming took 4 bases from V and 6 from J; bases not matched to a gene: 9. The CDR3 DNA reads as TGTGCCAGCAGCTTCCGACCGGGACAGGGGCATGGCTACACCTTC. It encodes CASSFRPGQGHGYTF.

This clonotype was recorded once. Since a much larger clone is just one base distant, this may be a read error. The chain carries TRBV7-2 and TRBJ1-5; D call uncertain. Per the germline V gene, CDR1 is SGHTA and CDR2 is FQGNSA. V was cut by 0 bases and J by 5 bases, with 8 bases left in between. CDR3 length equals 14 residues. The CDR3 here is CASSLAQDDQPQHF. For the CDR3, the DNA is TGTGCCAGCAGCTTAGCGCAGGATGATCAGCCCCAGCATTTT.

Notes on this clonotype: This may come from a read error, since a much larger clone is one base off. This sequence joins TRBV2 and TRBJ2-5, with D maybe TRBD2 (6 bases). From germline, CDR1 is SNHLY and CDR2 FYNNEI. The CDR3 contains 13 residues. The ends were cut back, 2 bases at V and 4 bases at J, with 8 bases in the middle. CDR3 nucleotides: TGTGCCAGCAGTGAATGGAGGGGAGAGACCCAGTACTTC. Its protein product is CASSEWRGETQYF. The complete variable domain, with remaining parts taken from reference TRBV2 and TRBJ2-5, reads EPEVTQTPSHQVTQMGQEVILRCVPISNHLYFYWYRQILGQKVEFLVSFYNNEISEKSEIFDDQFSVERPDGSNFTLKIRSTKLEDSAMYFCASSEWRGETQYFGPGTRLLVL.

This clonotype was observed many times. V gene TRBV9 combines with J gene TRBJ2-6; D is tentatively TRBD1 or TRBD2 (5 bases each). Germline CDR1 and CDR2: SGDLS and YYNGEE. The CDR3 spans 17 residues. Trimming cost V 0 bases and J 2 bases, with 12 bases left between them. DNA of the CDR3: TGTGCCAGCAGCGTAGAGGCAGGGCGGGCTGGGGCCAACGTCCTGACTTTC. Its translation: CASSVEAGRAGANVLTF.

CDR3 in amino acids: CASSYSRGEQYF. For the CDR3, the DNA is TGTGCCAGCAGTTACTCGCGGGGAGAGCAGTACTTC. The chain recombines TRBV2 with TRBJ2-7; D is possibly TRBD2 (6 bases). The CDR3 extends over 12 amino acids. CDR1 and CDR2 from the germline V gene are SNHLY and FYNNEI. The ends were cut back, 5 bases at V and 7 bases at J, with 12 bases in the middle.

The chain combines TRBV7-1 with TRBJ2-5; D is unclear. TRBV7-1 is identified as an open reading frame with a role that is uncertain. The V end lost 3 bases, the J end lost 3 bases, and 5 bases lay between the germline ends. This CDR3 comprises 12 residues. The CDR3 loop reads CASSSAKETQYF. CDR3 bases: TGTGCCAGCAGCTCCGCCAAAGAGACCCAGTACTTC.